The clone carrying this T cell receptor beta chain was observed once. Its antigen is unknown. The CDR3 sequence is 13 residues long. Looked up from germline, CDR1 is SGHDT and CDR2 is YYEEEE. V shed 4 bases, J shed 15 bases, and the junction held 9 bases outside the gene matches. This sample is drawn from a study of cytomegalovirus exposure and HLA in healthy donors. Overall study findings and caveats: Near-uniform donor sequencing depth was presumed by presence/absence analyses. Reportedly, fewer N-insertions than the approximately 690-donor mean appeared in an Asian-associated ancestry cluster in a later analysis. High specificity and sensitivity for cytomegalovirus status were reported for the classifier. As a later analysis revealed, the rate of TCR association differed by HLA locus, with DRB1 most and HLA-C fewest.

PCR involved 60 Vbeta and 13 Jbeta primers. The table came from immunoSEQ multiplex PCR; TCRdb's copy has only in-frame clones and leaves some out. The sample lists 180,000 or so clones, 77% occurring once. The receptor's source is a man between 18 and 29 years old in good health and CMV-seronegative. Sequenced material: PBMCs. V and J are TRBV5-6 and TRBJ2-1, with TRBD2 identical over 11 bases. CDR3 bases: TGTGCCAGCAGCCAGGGACTAGCGGACTTGGGGTTCTTC. Translating gives CASSQGLADLGFF. Combining the CDR3 with reference TRBV5-6 and TRBJ2-1 gives the whole variable domain DAGVTQSPTHLIKTRGQQVTLRCSPKSGHDTVSWYQQALGQGPQFIFQYYEEEERQRGNFPDRFSGHQFPNYSSELNVNALLLGDSALYLCASSQGLADLGFFGPGTRLTVL.